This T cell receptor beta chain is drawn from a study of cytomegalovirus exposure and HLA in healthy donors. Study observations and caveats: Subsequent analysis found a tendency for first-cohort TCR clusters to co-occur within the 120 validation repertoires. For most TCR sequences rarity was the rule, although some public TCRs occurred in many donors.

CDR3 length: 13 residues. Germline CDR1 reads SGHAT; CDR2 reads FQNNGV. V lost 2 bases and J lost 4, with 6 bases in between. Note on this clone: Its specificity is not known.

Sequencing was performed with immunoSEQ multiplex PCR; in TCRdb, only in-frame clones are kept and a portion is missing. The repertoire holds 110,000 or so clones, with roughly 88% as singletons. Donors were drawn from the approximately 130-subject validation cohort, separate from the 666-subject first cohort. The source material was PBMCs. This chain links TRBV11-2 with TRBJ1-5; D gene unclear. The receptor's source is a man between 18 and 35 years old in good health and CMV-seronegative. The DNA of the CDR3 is TGTGCCAGCAGCTTATCGGGAAATCAGCCCCAGCATTTT. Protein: CASSLSGNQPQHF.